This T cell receptor (beta chain) was sequenced in a study of blood T cells in healthy people across ages. General study results and limits: TCR beta diversity per million T cells fell roughly linearly with age. Estimated diversity that came from one million T cells was considered an underestimate.

Through a sample-barcoded 5' primer and a J-beta primer mix, a second PCR was run for roughly 6 to 11 cycles. MiXCR was run by TCRdb on the 5' RACE reads, yielding one entry per CDR3 protein. The table records about 290,000 distinct CDR3 sequences, roughly 27% of them present only once. Trimming removed 1 base at V and 6 bases at J, with 8 bases between. From germline, CDR1 is SGHAT and CDR2 FQNNGV. CDR3 length: 13 amino acids. Turning to this clonotype: Its antigen is currently unknown.

PBMCs, at least 7 million per sample, were isolated. Sequenced sample: blood. The V call is TRBV11-2, the J call TRBJ2-3; D unclear. The sequence was collected from a woman in her seventies in good health. For the CDR3, the DNA is TGTGCCAGCAGCTTAGCGAGTTGGGATACGCAGTATTTT. Translated: CASSLASWDTQYF. Based on the CDR3 plus reference TRBV11-2 and TRBJ2-3, the full variable domain is EAGVAQSPRYKIIEKRQSVAFWCNPISGHATLYWYQQILGQGPKLLIQFQNNGVVDDSQLPKDRFSAERLKGVDSTLKIQPAKLEDSAVYLCASSLASWDTQYFGPGTRLTVL.